In its sample, the clone carrying this T cell receptor (beta chain) was seen once. What it binds is not known. These data belong to a study of T cells in Graves' hyperthyroidism and ophthalmopathy. The junction had 11 bases not matched to a gene; V was cut back by 8 bases and J by 12 bases. From germline, CDR1 is DFQATT and CDR2 SNEGSKA (reference sequence). CDR3 size: 13 residues. RNA transcripts gave rise to amplified TCR beta CDR3 regions. RT-PCR in the first round (using the HTBI primer set) targeted the TCR CDR3. Each CDR3 protein gets one entry after TCRdb re-called the multiplex PCR reads with MiXCR. The data hold under 600,000 distinct CDR3 sequences, with about a sixth observed a single time. Study-wide results and limits: Ophthalmopathy was predicted by the model a median of approximately 6 months ahead of onset. Blood samples included most of the expanded thyroid clonotypes exceeding 0.001.

On the basis of clinical symptoms, serum thyroxine and TRAb, thyroid ultrasound and orbital computed tomography, diagnoses were made. Fresh peripheral blood, 8 to 10 ml, was the source of the PBMCs. The sequencing input was blood. This chain uses TRBV20-1 with TRBJ2-1; 12 bases are shared with TRBD2. The sequence came from a woman aged 40 to 50 with Graves' ophthalmopathy. The CDR3 loop is CSTGTSGHRGQFF. The CDR3 region has the DNA TGCAGTACCGGGACTAGCGGGCACAGGGGGCAGTTCTTC.